Listed below are T cell receptor beta chains from one sample, sequenced in a study of cytomegalovirus exposure and HLA in healthy donors. The protocol was immunoSEQ multiplex PCR, while the TCRdb copy is restricted to in-frame clones and leaves out a portion. The profile shows about 79,000 clones, less than 80% of them singletons. What was sequenced was PBMCs. The source is a woman aged 45 to 65 in good health and CMV-seropositive. Each CDR3 is given with its conserved first and last residue. D genes are given only for firm matches. Clone size is not always given. Where it is, it says once, few, many or a class for expanded clones.

>TRBV29-1|NA|NA|TRBJ2-1
CSVPGQSNEQFF
TGCAGCGTCCCCGGACAGAGTAATGAGCAGTTCTTC
>TRBV11-2|NA|NA|TRBJ1-1
CASSPLGEYTEAFF
TGTGCCAGCAGCCCACTTGGGGAGTACACTGAAGCTTTCTTT
>TRBV14|NA|NA|TRBJ2-6
CASSQLAGANVLTF
TGTGCCAGCAGCCAATTAGCTGGGGCCAACGTCCTGACTTTC
>TRBV27|few|TRBD1|TRBJ1-5
CASRPGQGDQPQHF
TGTGCCAGCAGGCCGGGACAGGGTGATCAGCCCCAGCATTTT
>TRBV25-1|NA|NA|TRBJ1-1
CASSMGGNTEAFF
TGTGCCAGCAGCATGGGGGGGAACACTGAAGCTTTCTTT
>TRBV27|few|NA|TRBJ2-2
CASKRGSGELFF
TGTGCCAGCAAACGGGGATCCGGGGAGCTGTTTTTT
>TRBV7-3|NA|TRBD1|TRBJ2-2
CASSLKGQGIGELFF
TGTGCCAGCAGCTTAAAGGGACAGGGGATCGGGGAGCTGTTTTTT
>TRBV5-6|NA|NA|TRBJ2-7
CATPGLVLSLEQYF
TGTGCCACCCCGGGATTAGTGCTCAGTCTCGAGCAGTACTTC
>TRBV10-3|few|TRBD2|TRBJ2-4
CATQLAGVNIQYF
TGTGCCACTCAACTAGCGGGGGTAAACATTCAGTACTTC
>TRBV2|NA|NA|TRBJ1-6
CASSFPDDGLSYNSPLHF
TGTGCCAGCAGTTTCCCTGACGACGGACTCTCCTATAATTCACCCCTCCACTTT
>TRBV6-5|NA|TRBD1|TRBJ2-7
CASSAPGGSYEQYF
TGTGCCAGCAGTGCCCCAGGGGGTAGCTACGAGCAGTACTTC
>TRBV7-3|NA|TRBD1|TRBJ1-1
CASSLFPDRGNTEAFF
TGTGCCAGCAGCTTATTTCCGGACAGGGGCAACACTGAAGCTTTCTTT
>TRBV11-1|few|TRBD1|TRBJ2-3
CASSSGTEYTDTQYF
TGTGCCAGCAGTTCCGGGACAGAATACACAGATACGCAGTATTTT
>TRBV11-2|NA|TRBD2|TRBJ2-7
CASSLGGGAYEQYF
TGTGCCAGCAGCTTAGGTGGGGGGGCCTACGAGCAGTACTTC
>TRBV2|few|NA|TRBJ2-7
CATQASYEQYF
TGTGCCACCCAGGCCTCCTACGAGCAGTACTTC
>TRBV29-1|NA|TRBD1|TRBJ2-1
CSVVPGQGNEQFF
TGCAGCGTAGTCCCGGGACAGGGCAATGAGCAGTTCTTC
>TRBV5-1|NA|NA|TRBJ2-3
CASSLTTDSTQYF
TGCGCCAGCAGCTTGACCACGGACTCCACGCAGTATTTT
>TRBV2|NA|TRBD1|TRBJ2-5
CASSRDRLRAEETQYF
TGTGCCAGCAGTAGGGACAGGTTAAGGGCCGAAGAGACCCAGTACTTC
>TRBV11-2|NA|TRBD1|TRBJ2-1
CASEEQGAVSNEQFF
TGTGCCAGCGAAGAACAGGGGGCAGTTAGCAATGAGCAGTTCTTC
>TRBV30|NA|TRBD1|TRBJ1-2
CAWKSRQVKQGNYGYTF
TGTGCCTGGAAATCCCGTCAAGTTAAACAGGGGAACTATGGCTACACCTTC
>TRBV9|NA|TRBD2|TRBJ2-2
CASRPSSGGATGELFF
TGTGCCAGCAGACCCTCCAGCGGGGGGGCCACCGGGGAGCTGTTTTTT
>TRBV7-9|NA|TRBD2|TRBJ2-5
CASTFPSGGMETQYF
TGTGCCAGCACCTTCCCTAGCGGGGGAATGGAGACCCAGTACTTC
>TRBV18|few|NA|TRBJ2-2
CASSPPNLANTGELFF
TGTGCCAGCTCACCCCCTAACCTAGCGAACACCGGGGAGCTGTTTTTT